Sequencing of this T cell receptor beta chain was carried out in a study of blood T cells in healthy people across ages. Primed by a sample-barcoded 5' primer and a J-beta primer mix, a second PCR proceeded for 7 to 11 cycles. TCRdb passed the 5' RACE reads through MiXCR, listing each CDR3 protein once. The data show 780,000 or so distinct CDR3 sequences, about 55% seen once. The V gene's germline CDR1 is SGHTA and CDR2 FQGNSA. The CDR3 has 13 residues. V gave up 2 bases and J gave up 10 bases, with 9 bases separating them. This clonotype was counted a few times. The specimen was blood. This receptor was taken from a man older than 75 in good health. The rearrangement links TRBV7-2 to TRBJ1-6; D gene ambiguous. CDR3 residues: CASSLYGESPLHF. For the CDR3, the DNA is TGTGCCAGCAGCTTATACGGGGAATCACCCCTCCACTTT.